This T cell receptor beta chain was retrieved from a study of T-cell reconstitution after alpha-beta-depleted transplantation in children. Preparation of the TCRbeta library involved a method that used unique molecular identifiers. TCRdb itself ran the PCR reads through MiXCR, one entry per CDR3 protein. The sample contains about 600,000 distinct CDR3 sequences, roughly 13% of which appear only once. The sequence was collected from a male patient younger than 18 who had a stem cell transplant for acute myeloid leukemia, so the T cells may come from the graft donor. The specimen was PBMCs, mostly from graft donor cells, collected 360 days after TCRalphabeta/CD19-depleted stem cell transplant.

This chain's CDR3 is CASSLVVGAYNEQFF. In nucleotides, the CDR3 is TGTGCCAGCAGCTTAGTGGTGGGAGCATACAATGAGCAGTTCTTC. This chain links TRBV7-2 with TRBJ2-1, with D possibly TRBD2 on 5 matching bases. Trimming took off 1 base at V and 4 bases at J, with 11 bases between the two ends. In germline, CDR1 is SGHTA, CDR2 FQGNSA. This CDR3 is built from 15 residues.